This entry lists 21 T cell receptor beta chains sequenced from one sample in a study of immune evolution from preneoplasia to lung adenocarcinoma. Some clones are missing from TCRdb's copy, which holds only in-frame ones; the method was immunoSEQ multiplex PCR. The table shows several thousand clones, with over 75% occurring only once. The source material was FFPE normal lung tissue adjacent to the tumor. The receptors shown here come from a person aged 50-69 years with lung adenocarcinoma.

V and J are TRBV9 and TRBJ1-1; D unclear. CDR1 and CDR2 (germline): SGDLS, YYNGEE. The CDR3 has 15 amino acids. The V end was cut by 4 bases, the J end by 5 bases, with 18 bases between. In nucleotides, the CDR3 is TGTGCCAGCAGCATCGACTACAGTCCTGGGACTGAAGCTTTCTTT. Translating gives CASSIDYSPGTEAFF.

The CDR3: CASSPGTNGNTIYF. CDR3 DNA: TGCGCCAGCAGCCCCGGGACTAATGGAAACACCATATATTTT. The gene calls are TRBV5-1 and TRBJ1-3; D perhaps matches TRBD1 (5 bases). CDR3 length: 14 residues. Per germline, CDR1 SGHRS and CDR2 YFSETQ. Deletions cut 4 bases from V and 3 bases from J, with 11 bases between.

The chain uses TRBV2 and TRBJ2-2; 11 bases agree with TRBD2. The CDR3 spans 15 residues. The V gene end was trimmed by 3 bases and the J gene end by 4 bases; junction bases not matched to a gene: 1. Germline-derived CDR1 and CDR2 are SNHLY and FYNNEI. The CDR3 sequence: CASSDLAGGTGELFF. CDR3 bases: TGTGCCAGCAGTGACCTAGCGGGAGGCACCGGGGAGCTGTTTTTT.

V is TRBV7-6 and J is TRBJ2-2; the D gene is possibly TRBD1 (6 bases). The germline CDR1 and CDR2 sequences are SGHVS and FNYEAQ. The CDR3 runs to 13 residues. V was pared by 5 bases and J by 6 bases, with 10 bases between. CDR3 amino acids: CASSTQGPGELFF. The CDR3, as DNA: TGTGCCAGCAGCACTCAGGGGCCCGGGGAGCTGTTTTTT.

This clone was counted once. DNA for the CDR3: TGCGCCAGCAGCTTGGCCAAGGGGGGGGAGACCCAGTACTTC. This translates into CASSLAKGGETQYF. The V and J genes are TRBV5-1 and TRBJ2-5, with a possible D match to TRBD2 (7 bases). Trimming removed 0 bases from V and 5 bases from J, with 11 bases in between. The CDR3 spans 14 residues. Germline CDR1 SGHRS, CDR2 YFSETQ.

The genes are TRBV20-1 and TRBJ2-1, with unresolved D. Trimming cost V 4 bases and J 5 bases, with 6 bases left between them. The CDR3 sequence is 11 residues long. From germline, CDR1 is DFQATT and CDR2 SNEGSKA (reference sequence). CDR3: CSAKIHNEQFF. In DNA form, the CDR3 reads TGCAGTGCTAAGATCCACAATGAGCAGTTCTTC.

The chain links TRBV10-3 to TRBJ2-5, with D possibly matching TRBD1 (5 bases). Trimming stripped 4 bases from V and 3 bases from J, with 9 bases between. The CDR3 sequence is 13 residues long. Germline loops: CDR1 ENHRY, CDR2 SYGVKD. CDR3 bases: TGTGCCATCAGTGCGGGCAGGGAAGAGACCCAGTACTTC. Amino acids: CAISAGREETQYF.

The chain carries TRBV29-1 and TRBJ1-2, with 7 bases aligning to TRBD1. Germline V gives CDR1 SQVTM, CDR2 ANQGSEA. This CDR3 has 12 amino acids. The V gene end was trimmed by 6 bases and the J gene end by 3 bases; junction bases not matched to a gene: 4. CDR3 nucleotide sequence: TGCAGCGTCCGGGACAGCCACTATGGCTACACCTTC. Protein: CSVRDSHYGYTF.

The chain couples TRBV28 to TRBJ2-1, with 13 positions matching TRBD2. With 4 bases clipped from V and 6 bases from J, the junction kept 0 bases outside the gene matches. The CDR3 length is 14 residues. Per the germline V gene, CDR1 is MDHEN and CDR2 is SYDVKM. The CDR3 protein is CASSWTSGSNEQFF. The CDR3 coding sequence is TGTGCCAGCAGTTGGACTAGCGGGAGCAATGAGCAGTTCTTC.

This clone is classed as medium-sized. V and J are TRBV28 and TRBJ1-5, with D tentatively TRBD1 (6 bases). Germline V gives CDR1 MDHEN, CDR2 SYDVKM. CDR3 length equals 14 residues. The germline V and J ends were trimmed by 2 bases and 7 bases, with 12 bases remaining between them. The CDR3 is CASSLAGAGQPQHF. The CDR3 region has the DNA TGTGCCAGCAGTTTAGCAGGGGCCGGACAGCCCCAGCATTTT.

The J gene is TRBJ1-5, the V gene TRBV4-1; D uncertain. The CDR3 has 13 amino acids. Per germline, CDR1 MGHRA and CDR2 YSYEKL. V was trimmed by 4 bases and J by 3 bases, leaving 7 bases between them. DNA for the CDR3: TGCGCCAGCAGCCTAACGGTCAATCAGCCCCAGCATTTT. Its protein is CASSLTVNQPQHF.

The chain carries TRBV9 and TRBJ1-3; D unresolved. This CDR3 spans 15 amino acids. CDR1 SGDLS and CDR2 YYNGEE come from the germline V gene. The V end was cut by 0 bases, the J end by 0 bases, with 7 bases between. The CDR3 DNA sequence: TGTGCCAGCAGCGTAGACGGGATCTCTGGAAACACCATATATTTT. This translates into CASSVDGISGNTIYF.

This clone was detected only once. J is TRBJ1-1 and V is TRBV10-2; D possibly corresponds to TRBD1 (5 bases). From germline, CDR1 is WSHSY and CDR2 SAAADI. Trimming removed 0 bases from V and 6 bases from J, with 14 bases in between. This CDR3 contains 15 residues. The CDR3 loop is CASSESSGTGAEAFF. As DNA, the CDR3 is TGCGCCAGCAGTGAGTCATCAGGGACGGGAGCTGAAGCTTTCTTT.

The sample holds one count of this clone. This chain links TRBV11-2 with TRBJ2-2; D is unclear. Trimming took off 3 bases at V and 5 bases at J, with 7 bases between the two ends. There are 13 residues in the CDR3. The V gene's germline CDR1 is SGHAT and CDR2 FQNNGV. CDR3 DNA: TGTGCCAGCAGCTTCGCTCGAACCGGGGAGCTGTTTTTT. Amino acids: CASSFARTGELFF.

J is TRBJ2-7 and V is TRBV28; D may match TRBD1 or TRBD2 (5 bases each). The CDR3 is 14 amino acids. Germline lookup yields CDR1 MDHEN and CDR2 SYDVKM. The germline V and J ends were trimmed by 6 bases and 3 bases, with 15 bases remaining between them. The CDR3 here is CASRRDRTNYEQYF. The CDR3 DNA follows: TGTGCCAGCAGGAGGGACCGAACTAACTACGAGCAGTACTTC. The variable domain in full, completed from reference TRBV28 and TRBJ2-7, reads DVKVTQSSRYLVKRTGEKVFLECVQDMDHENMFWYRQDPGLGLRLIYFSYDVKMKEKGDIPEGYSVSREKKERFSLILESASTNQTSMYLCASRRDRTNYEQYFGPGTRLTVT.

This chain's CDR3 is CASSSGQGDKNIQYF. CDR3 sequence (DNA): TGCGCCAGCAGCTCCGGACAGGGGGACAAAAACATTCAGTACTTC. The rearrangement uses TRBV5-1 and TRBJ2-4; 10 bases align to TRBD1. CDR1 is SGHRS, CDR2 YFSETQ, per germline. The CDR3 covers 15 residues. V was pared by 3 bases and J by 3 bases, with 3 bases of the junction left unmatched. Looking up the rest from reference TRBV5-1 and TRBJ2-4 gives the full variable domain: KAGVTQTPRYLIKTRGQQVTLSCSPISGHRSVSWYQQTPGQGLQFLFEYFSETQRNKGNFPGRFSGRQFSNSRSEMNVSTLELGDSALYLCASSSGQGDKNIQYFGAGTRLSVL.

This sequence joins TRBV9 and TRBJ2-5; D could derive from TRBD1 or TRBD2 (6 bases each). Germline V lookup: CDR1 SGDLS, CDR2 YYNGEE. Trimming stripped 0 bases from V and 2 bases from J, with 17 bases between. The CDR3 is 17 residues long. The CDR3 sequence: CASSVGPLRGPQETQYF. CDR3 bases: TGTGCCAGCAGCGTAGGGCCCCTTCGGGGGCCACAAGAGACCCAGTACTTC.

This chain connects TRBV6-5 to TRBJ2-1; the match to TRBD2 covers 7 bases. This CDR3 region has 12 residues. With V trimmed by 4 bases and J by 7 bases, 1 base remained unmatched. Germline assignment: CDR1 MNHEY and CDR2 SVGAGI. CDR3 bases: TGTGCCAGCAGTTCCGGGGGGAATGAGCAGTTCTTC. Encoded protein: CASSSGGNEQFF.

This sequence joins TRBV4-1 and TRBJ1-4, with 7 bases matching TRBD1. Losses at the gene ends were 3 bases for V and 4 bases for J; bases not matched to a gene: 2. Germline-derived CDR1 and CDR2 are MGHRA and YSYEKL. The CDR3 loop spans 14 amino acids. The CDR3 bases are TGCGCCAGCAGCCAGGGACAGATTAATGAAAAACTGTTTTTT. Amino acids: CASSQGQINEKLFF.

The gene calls are TRBV5-8 and TRBJ1-2, with D possibly TRBD1 on 5 matching bases. CDR1 is SGHTS and CDR2 is YDEGEE in the germline V gene. The ends were cut back, 3 bases at V and 6 bases at J, with 15 bases in the middle. CDR3 length: 14 amino acids. The CDR3, as DNA: TGTGCCAGCAGCTATACCAGGGTAAGGCATGGCTACACCTTC. It yields the protein CASSYTRVRHGYTF.

CDR3 region: CASSPTTYTDLTGELFF. The CDR3, as DNA: TGTGCCAGCAGCCCAACTACGTATACAGATCTCACCGGGGAGCTGTTTTTT. The chain carries TRBV25-1 and TRBJ2-2; D not resolved. The CDR3 runs 17 residues. V dropped 6 bases and J dropped 4 bases, with 21 bases sitting between them. CDR1 and CDR2 (germline): MGHDK, SYGVNS.